The 11 T cell receptor beta chains below come from one sample, sequenced in a study of read filtering for tumor transcriptome and immune sequencing. From about 0.4 ug of RNA, a library with molecular barcoded alpha/delta and beta/gamma adaptors was made. TCRdb called the reads again in MiXCR, with one record for every CDR3 protein. The sample consists of tens of thousands of distinct CDR3 sequences, 20% to 25% of them appearing once. The sample consisted of a population of CD138-negative cells sorted from bone marrow. The receptors derive from a donor aged 40 or over with multiple myeloma.

In its sample, this clonotype was seen many times. The CDR3 DNA reads TGTGCCAGCACCCCAACTAGCGGGAGAAAGGATGAGCAGTTCTTC. Translating gives CASTPTSGRKDEQFF. This rearrangement joins TRBV2 to TRBJ2-1; TRBD2 aligns across 11 bases. The junction had 10 bases not matched to a gene; V was cut back by 7 bases and J by 8 bases. Germline V lookup: CDR1 SNHLY, CDR2 FYNNEI. The CDR3 has 15 amino acids.

This chain connects TRBV28 to TRBJ2-1, with TRBD2 matching 10 bases. The V gene's germline CDR1 is MDHEN and CDR2 SYDVKM. The CDR3 contains 17 residues. V lost 5 bases, J lost 5 bases, and 12 bases stayed unmatched. The CDR3 region has the DNA TGTGCCAGCAGTGAGTCCCTAGCGGGAGTTATAGACAATGAGCAGTTCTTC. It is translated as CASSESLAGVIDNEQFF.

This clonotype showed up many times. The chain employs TRBV20-1 and TRBJ1-2; 9 nucleotides match TRBD1. With 6 bases clipped from V and 5 bases from J, the junction kept 16 bases outside the gene matches. Germline loops: CDR1 DFQATT, CDR2 SNEGSKA (reference sequence). The CDR3 extends over 16 amino acids. CDR3 bases: TGCAGTGCCCCCCCTACAAGCCGGGACAGGGCGTATGGCTACACCTTC. Its protein product is CSAPPTSRDRAYGYTF.

Many counts were recorded for this clonotype. This chain uses TRBV7-2 with TRBJ2-1; D is possibly TRBD2 (7 bases). CDR1 SGHTA and CDR2 FQGNSA come from the germline V gene. V shed 1 base and J shed 7 bases, with 14 bases lying between them. The CDR3 extends over 15 amino acids. In DNA, the CDR3 is TGTGCCAGCAGCTTAGACGGGAGGCAGGGGAATGAGCAGTTCTTC. It is translated as CASSLDGRQGNEQFF.

This clonotype came up many times. J is TRBJ1-1 and V is TRBV7-2; 7 positions match TRBD1. V lost 3 bases to trimming and J lost 7 bases; unmatched junction nucleotides: 5. Per the germline V gene, CDR1 is SGHTA and CDR2 is FQGNSA. CDR3 length: 13 residues. In DNA form, the CDR3 reads TGTGCCAGCAGCTTTCGGGGGGACAGTGAAGCTTTCTTT. It translates to CASSFRGDSEAFF.

This clonotype was seen many times. J is TRBJ2-7 and V is TRBV28; D is unclear. This CDR3 comprises 11 residues. Germline values: CDR1 MDHEN, CDR2 SYDVKM. V lost 4 bases, J lost 3 bases, and 4 bases lay in between. The CDR3 spells CASSSFYEQYF. The CDR3 DNA is TGTGCCAGCAGTTCTTTCTACGAGCAGTACTTC.

This clonotype appeared many times. The chain combines TRBV12-3 or TRBV12-4 with TRBJ1-4; D gene ambiguous. Trimming removed 6 bases at V and 8 bases at J, with 16 bases between. The CDR3 totals 14 residues. CDR3 loop: CASRVRPLEEKLFF. DNA for the CDR3: TGTGCCAGCAGGGTACGACCCTTGGAGGAAAAACTGTTTTTT.

Turning to this clonotype: The junction shows a germline mismatch at one end, possibly a read error. The rearrangement joins TRBV20-1 to TRBJ2-1; TRBD2 matches at 10 bases. Per the germline V gene, CDR1 is DFQATT and CDR2 is SNEGSKA (reference sequence). The CDR3 consists of 16 residues. In DNA form, the CDR3 reads TGCAGTGCGGGGGGACTAGCGCGAAGCTCCTACAATGATCAGTTCTTC. This encodes CSAGGLARSSYNDQFF.

This clonotype was detected ten times or more. The J gene is TRBJ2-1, the V gene TRBV29-1; 7 nucleotides align to TRBD2. Germline V gene data show CDR1 as SQVTM and CDR2 as ANQGSEA. Losses at the gene ends were 4 bases for V and 1 base for J; bases not matched to a gene: 4. This CDR3 contains 14 residues. CDR3 DNA: TGCAGCGTTGCCAGGACTAGTTCCTACAATGAGCAGTTCTTC. This translates into CSVARTSSYNEQFF.

Concerning this clonotype itself: A far larger clone is off by one base, so a read error is likely. This chain joins TRBV7-2 and TRBJ2-1; TRBD1 aligns across 10 bases. The J segment lost 10 bases and the V segment lost 3 bases, leaving 6 bases of the junction unmatched. In germline, CDR1 is SGHTA, CDR2 FQGNSA. The CDR3 runs to 14 residues. The CDR3 loop reads CASSFRTGGYEQFF. In DNA, the CDR3 is TGTGCCAGCAGCTTCCGGACAGGGGGTTACGAGCAGTTCTTC.

For this clonotype: A much bigger clone sits one base away, suggesting this may be a read error. CDR3 loop: CASSSRRMKWGTANSPLHF. CDR3 nucleotides: TGTGCCAGCAGCTCGCGACGGATGAAGTGGGGCACGGCCAATTCACCCCTCCACTTT. The V gene is TRBV13, the J gene TRBJ1-6; perhaps TRBD1 as D (5 bases). Germline CDR1 and CDR2: PRHDT and FYEKMQ (reference sequence). The ends were cut back, 4 bases at V and 7 bases at J, with 26 bases in the middle. CDR3 length equals 19 residues.